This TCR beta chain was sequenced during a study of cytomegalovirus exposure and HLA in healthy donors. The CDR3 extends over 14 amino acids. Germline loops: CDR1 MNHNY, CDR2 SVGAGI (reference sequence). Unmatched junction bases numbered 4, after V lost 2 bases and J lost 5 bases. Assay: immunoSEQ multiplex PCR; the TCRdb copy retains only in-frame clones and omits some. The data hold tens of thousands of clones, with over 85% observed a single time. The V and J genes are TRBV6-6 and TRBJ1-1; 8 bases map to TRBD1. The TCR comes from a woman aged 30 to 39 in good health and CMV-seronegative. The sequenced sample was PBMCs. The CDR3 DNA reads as TGTGCCAGCAGTTACACAGACAGGGGTACTGAAGCTTTCTTT. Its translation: CASSYTDRGTEAFF.